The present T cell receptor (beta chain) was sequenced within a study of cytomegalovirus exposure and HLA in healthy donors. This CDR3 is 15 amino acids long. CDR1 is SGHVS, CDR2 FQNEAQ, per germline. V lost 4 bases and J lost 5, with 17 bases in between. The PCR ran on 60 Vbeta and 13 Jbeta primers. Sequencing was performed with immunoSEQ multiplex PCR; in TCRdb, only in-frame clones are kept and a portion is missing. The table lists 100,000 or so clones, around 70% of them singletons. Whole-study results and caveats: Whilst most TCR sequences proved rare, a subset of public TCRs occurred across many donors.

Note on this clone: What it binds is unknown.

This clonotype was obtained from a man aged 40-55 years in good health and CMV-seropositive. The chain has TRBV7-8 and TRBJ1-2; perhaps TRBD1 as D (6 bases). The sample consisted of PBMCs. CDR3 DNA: TGTGCCAGCAGCTCGCTCAACAGGGCAGGTTATGGCTACACCTTC. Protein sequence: CASSSLNRAGYGYTF.